This is a list of T cell receptor beta chains from one sample in a study of blood T cell repertoires in COVID-19. Sequencing was performed with immunoSEQ multiplex PCR; in TCRdb, only in-frame clones are kept and a portion is missing. The sample consists of around 230,000 clones, about 90% of them appearing once. What was sequenced was peripheral blood. The source of these receptors is a man aged 55 to 70 who had recovered from COVID-19. CDR3s include the opening cysteine and the closing phenylalanine or tryptophan. The order of the fields is CDR3 DNA, CDR3 protein, J gene, D gene, CDR3 length, V gene, clone size. A D gene is named only where the DNA matches it firmly. Clone size appears in some rows only: once, few, many, or a class for an expanded clone.

TGTGCCAGCAGCTTACGACAGACGAATAATGAAAAACTGTTTTTT | CASSLRQTNNEKLFF | TRBJ1-4 | NA | 15 | TRBV7-9 | NA
TGCGCCAGCAGCTCCCTACCCGCACAGATTAGCACAGATACGCAGTATTTT | CASSSLPAQISTDTQYF | TRBJ2-3 | NA | 17 | TRBV5-1 | NA
TGCGCCACCCGCCCAGGGGAGACCTATAATTCACCCCTCCACTTT | CATRPGETYNSPLHF | TRBJ1-6 | NA | 15 | TRBV5-1 | NA
TGTGCCAGCAGACAGGACCCTGGTTTC | CASRQDPGF | TRBJ1-2 | NA | 9 | TRBV9 | NA
TGTGCCAGCAGCTTCCTAGGGGACAGGGGCAATGAGCAGTTCTTC | CASSFLGDRGNEQFF | TRBJ2-1 | TRBD1 | 15 | TRBV5-8 | NA
TGCGCCAGCAGGAGCTTAAGTCCCGGGGAGCTGTTTTTT | CASRSLSPGELFF | TRBJ2-2 | NA | 13 | TRBV10-2 | few
TGCGCCAGCAGCAAGAACACAGGGGGCACAGATACGCAGTATTTT | CASSKNTGGTDTQYF | TRBJ2-3 | TRBD1 | 15 | TRBV5-1 | NA
TGTGCCAGCAGCGTTACCTCCTCGATAGGCACAGATACGCAGTATTTT | CASSVTSSIGTDTQYF | TRBJ2-3 | NA | 16 | TRBV9 | NA
TGTGCCAGCCAGCGGGGTAGCACAGATACGCAGTATTTT | CASQRGSTDTQYF | TRBJ2-3 | TRBD2 | 13 | TRBV6-5 | NA
TGTGCCAGCAGCTATCGGACTAGCGCGCAACGCACAGATACGCAGTATTTT | CASSYRTSAQRTDTQYF | TRBJ2-3 | TRBD2 | 17 | TRBV5-6 | NA
TGTGCCAGCAGCCCCTCGGGGGAGCTGTTTTTT | CASSPSGELFF | TRBJ2-2 | NA | 11 | TRBV7-2 | NA
TGTGCCAGCAGTGAATTGGGGGTAACAGGGGACAATGAGCAGTTCTTC | CASSELGVTGDNEQFF | TRBJ2-1 | TRBD1 | 16 | TRBV25-1 | NA
TGTGCCAGTAGTATAGATACAGGGCTCAACTATGGCTACACCTTC | CASSIDTGLNYGYTF | TRBJ1-2 | NA | 15 | TRBV19 | NA
TGTGCCAGCAGCCGAGTAGCGGGGGGAAACTACGAGCAGTACTTC | CASSRVAGGNYEQYF | TRBJ2-7 | TRBD2 | 15 | TRBV4-2 | NA
TGTGCCAGCAGCCAACGACGGCAGGACTATGGCTACACCTTC | CASSQRRQDYGYTF | TRBJ1-2 | NA | 14 | TRBV3-1/TRBV3-2 | NA
TGCGCCAGCAGCCAAGAGCCGGGGGGCAGATACGAGCAGTACTTC | CASSQEPGGRYEQYF | TRBJ2-7 | NA | 15 | TRBV4-1 | NA
TGTGCCAGCAGCCATTTTGACGGGATGGCCAAAAACATTCAGTACTTC | CASSHFDGMAKNIQYF | TRBJ2-4 | NA | 16 | TRBV5-6 | NA